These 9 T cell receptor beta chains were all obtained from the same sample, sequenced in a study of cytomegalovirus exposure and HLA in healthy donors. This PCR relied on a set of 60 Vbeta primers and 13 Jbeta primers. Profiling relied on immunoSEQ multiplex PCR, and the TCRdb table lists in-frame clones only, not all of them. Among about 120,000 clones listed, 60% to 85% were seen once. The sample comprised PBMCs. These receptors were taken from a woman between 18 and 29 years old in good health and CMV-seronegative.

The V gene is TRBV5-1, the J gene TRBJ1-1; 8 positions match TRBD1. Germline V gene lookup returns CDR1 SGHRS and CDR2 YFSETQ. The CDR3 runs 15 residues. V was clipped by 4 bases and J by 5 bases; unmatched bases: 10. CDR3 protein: CASSMTTGGGTEAFF. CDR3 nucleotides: TGCGCCAGCAGCATGACCACAGGGGGAGGAACTGAAGCTTTCTTT.

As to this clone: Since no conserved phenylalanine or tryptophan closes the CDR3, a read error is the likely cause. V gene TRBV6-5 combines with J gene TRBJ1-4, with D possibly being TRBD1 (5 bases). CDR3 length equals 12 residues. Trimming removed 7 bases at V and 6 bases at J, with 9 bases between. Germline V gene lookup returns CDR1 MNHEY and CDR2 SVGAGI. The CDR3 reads CASTTGDEKLFV. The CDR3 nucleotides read TGTGCCAGCACCACGGGGGATGAAAAACTGTTTGTT.

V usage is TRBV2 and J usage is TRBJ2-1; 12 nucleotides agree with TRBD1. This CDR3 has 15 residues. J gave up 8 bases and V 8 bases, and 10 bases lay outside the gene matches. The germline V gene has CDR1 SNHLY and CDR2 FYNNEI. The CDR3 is CASWSGTGGMDEQFF. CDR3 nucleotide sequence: TGTGCCAGCTGGTCCGGGACAGGGGGCATGGATGAGCAGTTCTTC.

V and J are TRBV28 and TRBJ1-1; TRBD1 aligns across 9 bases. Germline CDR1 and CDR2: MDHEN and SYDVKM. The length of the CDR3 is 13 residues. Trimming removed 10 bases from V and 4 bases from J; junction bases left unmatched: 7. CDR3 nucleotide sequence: TGTGCCATCGAAAGGGACAGGGTCACTGAAGCTTTCTTT. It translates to CAIERDRVTEAFF.

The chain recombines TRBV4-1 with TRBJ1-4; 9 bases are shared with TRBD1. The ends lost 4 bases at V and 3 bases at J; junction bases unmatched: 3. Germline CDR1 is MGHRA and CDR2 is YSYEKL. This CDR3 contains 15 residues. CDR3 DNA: TGCGCCAGCAGCCCTACAGGGGGCCCTAATGAAAAACTGTTTTTT. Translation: CASSPTGGPNEKLFF.

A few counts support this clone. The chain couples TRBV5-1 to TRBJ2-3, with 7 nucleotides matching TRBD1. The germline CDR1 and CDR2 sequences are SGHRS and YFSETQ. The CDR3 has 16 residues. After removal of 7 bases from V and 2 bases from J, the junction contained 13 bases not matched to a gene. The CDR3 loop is CASRSSTGLPTDTQYF. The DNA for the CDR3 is TGCGCCAGCCGATCTTCGACAGGGCTCCCCACAGATACGCAGTATTTT.

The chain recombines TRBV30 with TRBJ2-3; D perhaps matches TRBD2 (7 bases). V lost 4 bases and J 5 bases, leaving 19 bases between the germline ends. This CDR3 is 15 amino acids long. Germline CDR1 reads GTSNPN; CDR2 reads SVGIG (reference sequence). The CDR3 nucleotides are TGTGCCTGGACTCCAGGGGCCAGCGGGGTAGATACGCAGTATTTT. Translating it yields CAWTPGASGVDTQYF.

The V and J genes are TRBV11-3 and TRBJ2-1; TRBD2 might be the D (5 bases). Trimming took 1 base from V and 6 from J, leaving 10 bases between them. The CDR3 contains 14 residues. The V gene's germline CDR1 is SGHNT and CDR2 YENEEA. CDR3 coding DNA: TGTGCCAGCAGCTTAGGTTGGGCGGGCAATGAGCAGTTCTTC. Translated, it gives CASSLGWAGNEQFF. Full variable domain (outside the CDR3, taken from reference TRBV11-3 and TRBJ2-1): EAGVVQSPRYKIIEKKQPVAFWCNPISGHNTLYWYLQNLGQGPELLIRYENEEAVDDSQLPKDRFSAERLKGVDSTLKIQPAELGDSAVYLCASSLGWAGNEQFFGPGTRLTVL.

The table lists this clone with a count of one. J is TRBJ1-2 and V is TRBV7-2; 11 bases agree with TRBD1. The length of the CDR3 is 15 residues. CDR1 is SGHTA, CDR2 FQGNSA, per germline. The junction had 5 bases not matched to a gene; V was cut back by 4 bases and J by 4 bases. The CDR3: CASSSWDRGIYGYTF. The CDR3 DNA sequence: TGTGCCAGCAGCTCTTGGGACAGGGGGATCTATGGCTACACCTTC.